These T cell receptor beta chains were read from a single sample in a study of blood T cell repertoires in COVID-19. Measured with immunoSEQ multiplex PCR; TCRdb has only the in-frame clones, and not every one. The sample holds 50,000 to 65,000 clones, 85% to 90% seen once. The sequencing input was peripheral blood. The origin of the receptors is a man over 45 with active COVID-19. Each CDR3 is given with its conserved first and last residue. A D gene is named only where the DNA matches it firmly. Part of the rows lack a size; the others show once, few, many or a class for expanded clones.

clone_size,v_call,d_call,j_call,cdr3_aa,cdr3_nt
NA,TRBV6-2/TRBV6-3,NA,TRBJ1-5,CASSAGQPQHF,TGTGCCAGCAGCGCCGGTCAGCCCCAGCATTTT
once,TRBV18,TRBD1,TRBJ2-7,CASSRSDRGFSYEQYF,TGTGCCAGCTCCCGCTCGGACAGGGGGTTTTCCTACGAGCAGTACTTC
NA,TRBV11-2,TRBD1,TRBJ1-1,CASSSQGAGSTEAFF,TGTGCCAGCAGCTCCCAGGGGGCTGGGAGCACTGAAGCTTTCTTT
NA,TRBV4-3,NA,TRBJ1-1,CASSQDNGETEAFF,TGCGCCAGCAGCCAAGATAATGGAGAAACTGAAGCTTTCTTT
NA,TRBV7-9,TRBD1,TRBJ1-5,CASSLHGQGGQPQHF,TGTGCCAGCAGCCTCCATGGACAGGGTGGACAGCCCCAGCATTTT
NA,TRBV6-5,NA,TRBJ1-2,CASSSTAYGYTF,TGTGCCAGCAGTTCGACAGCCTATGGCTACACCTTC
NA,TRBV4-3,NA,TRBJ1-1,CASSQDLRIEAFF,TGCGCCAGCAGCCAAGATCTAAGAATAGAAGCTTTCTTT
NA,TRBV19,NA,TRBJ1-1,CASSIPPARSQAHTEAFF,TGTGCCAGTAGTATACCCCCAGCCCGGTCACAGGCGCACACTGAAGCTTTCTTT
NA,TRBV7-9,TRBD2,TRBJ2-7,CASSLGLAGTYEQYF,TGTGCCAGCAGCCTAGGACTAGCGGGAACGTACGAGCAGTACTTC
NA,TRBV11-2,NA,TRBJ1-2,CASSLNLGHNNYGYTF,TGTGCCAGCAGCTTAAATCTGGGACACAATAACTATGGCTACACCTTC
NA,TRBV29-1,NA,TRBJ2-1,CSVDPTVFGGQFF,TGCAGCGTTGACCCGACAGTTTTTGGCGGACAGTTCTTC
NA,TRBV7-3,NA,TRBJ2-2,CASSLPRGLPGELFF,TGTGCCAGCAGCCTCCCGCGAGGGTTGCCCGGGGAGCTGTTTTTT
NA,TRBV29-1,TRBD1,TRBJ1-1,CSVAYDRVGTEAFF,TGCAGCGTTGCCTATGACAGGGTAGGCACTGAAGCTTTCTTT
NA,TRBV10-2,TRBD2,TRBJ2-3,CASSESGGGGIDTQYF,TGCGCCAGCAGTGAGTCCGGCGGGGGGGGAATAGATACGCAGTATTTT
once,TRBV3-1/TRBV3-2,NA,TRBJ2-7,CASSDSVSSYEQYF,TGTGCCAGCAGCGACAGCGTTAGCTCCTACGAGCAGTACTTC
NA,TRBV9,NA,TRBJ2-2,CASSVGSGTGELFF,TGTGCCAGCAGCGTAGGGTCGGGTACCGGGGAGCTGTTTTTT
once,TRBV28,TRBD2,TRBJ2-1,CASSLWLAGGRNEQFF,TGTGCCAGCAGTTTATGGTTAGCGGGAGGAAGAAATGAGCAGTTCTTC
NA,TRBV25-1,NA,TRBJ1-4,CASSDLRQSATNEKLFF,TGTGCCAGCAGTGATCTCCGACAGAGTGCAACTAATGAAAAACTGTTTTTT
few,TRBV30,NA,TRBJ2-7,CAWSVGLKGYEQYF,TGTGCCTGGAGTGTTGGACTAAAAGGCTACGAGCAGTACTTC
NA,TRBV4-2,NA,TRBJ2-2,CASSQDAAVGELFF,TGTGCCAGCAGCCAAGACGCCGCGGTTGGGGAGCTGTTTTTT
NA,TRBV18,NA,TRBJ1-5,CASSPGREQPQHF,TGTGCCAGCTCACCTGGAAGGGAGCAGCCCCAGCATTTT
NA,TRBV7-6,NA,TRBJ2-7,CASSLVAGEDEQYF,TGTGCCAGCAGCTTAGTAGCCGGGGAGGACGAGCAGTACTTC
once,TRBV5-4,NA,TRBJ1-2,CASLRDGGLRGYTF,TGTGCCAGCTTGCGGGACGGGGGGCTTAGGGGCTACACCTTC
NA,TRBV19,TRBD1,TRBJ2-2,CASCTGGRTGELFF,TGTGCCAGTTGTACAGGGGGCCGGACCGGGGAGCTGTTTTTT
NA,TRBV5-1,TRBD1,TRBJ2-1,CASSLDAGVRGNEQFF,TGCGCCAGCAGCTTGGATGCAGGGGTCAGGGGGAATGAGCAGTTCTTC
NA,TRBV27,NA,TRBJ1-5,CASSKGVGNQPQHF,TGTGCCAGCAGTAAAGGGGTGGGTAATCAGCCCCAGCATTTT
NA,TRBV5-5,NA,TRBJ1-1,CASRGTMNTEAFF,TGTGCCAGCAGAGGGACAATGAACACTGAAGCTTTCTTT
NA,TRBV5-1,TRBD2,TRBJ2-3,CASSLTAGVGKNTQYF,TGCGCCAGCAGCTTGACAGCGGGGGTCGGGAAGAATACGCAGTATTTT
few,TRBV7-8,NA,TRBJ1-2,CASSLGTANYGYTF,TGTGCCAGCAGCTTAGGGACAGCTAACTATGGCTACACCTTC
once,TRBV5-6,NA,TRBJ1-2,CASSFSLGYTF,TGTGCCAGCAGCTTCTCGTTAGGCTACACCTTC
NA,TRBV27,TRBD2,TRBJ2-2,CASSLSRLAGGPPGELFF,TGTGCCAGCAGTTTATCGAGACTAGCGGGGGGGCCCCCCGGGGAGCTGTTTTTT
NA,TRBV9,TRBD2,TRBJ2-1,CASSYGTTIHEQFF,TGTGCCAGCAGCTACGGGACTACGATCCACGAGCAGTTCTTC
NA,TRBV7-9,NA,TRBJ2-3,CASSFFRDNPTDTQYF,TGTGCCAGCAGCTTTTTTCGGGACAACCCCACAGATACGCAGTATTTT
NA,TRBV6-5,TRBD1,TRBJ1-1,CASSYEGQGTEAFF,TGTGCCAGCAGTTACGAGGGACAGGGCACTGAAGCTTTCTTT
NA,TRBV5-4,NA,TRBJ1-1,CASSFGGDWEGTEAFF,TGTGCCAGCAGCTTCGGTGGGGACTGGGAGGGCACTGAAGCTTTCTTT
NA,TRBV6-5,NA,TRBJ2-2,CASSYISGELFF,TGTGCCAGCAGTTACATATCCGGGGAGCTGTTTTTT
NA,TRBV5-5,TRBD2,TRBJ2-3,CASSGTSVSTDTQYF,TGTGCCAGCAGCGGGACTAGCGTTAGCACAGATACGCAGTATTTT
once,TRBV5-4,TRBD2,TRBJ2-7,CASSSSSGREQYF,TGTGCCAGCAGCTCGTCTAGCGGTAGGGAGCAGTACTTC
NA,TRBV7-2,NA,TRBJ1-2,CASARGGGEGYTF,TGTGCCAGCGCCAGAGGGGGAGGGGAGGGCTACACCTTC
NA,TRBV2,NA,TRBJ2-3,CASSDGSGGTDTQYF,TGTGCCAGCAGTGATGGTTCAGGTGGCACAGATACGCAGTATTTT
once,TRBV7-3,TRBD2,TRBJ2-1,CASSLIGTSPYNEQFF,TGTGCCAGCAGCTTAATTGGGACTAGCCCCTACAATGAGCAGTTCTTC
NA,TRBV18,TRBD2,TRBJ2-1,CASSPQSGRSLYEQFF,TGTGCCAGCTCACCACAAAGCGGGAGAAGCTTATATGAGCAGTTCTTC
NA,TRBV9,TRBD1,TRBJ2-3,CASSTTGTGGFTDTQYF,TGTGCCAGCAGCACTACCGGGACAGGGGGGTTTACAGATACGCAGTATTTT